The 4 T cell receptor beta chains below were found in one sample sequenced in a study of T cell repertoires in cytomegalovirus infection. Antigen specificity for these receptors is unknown. TCRdb re-derived calls from the reads in MiXCR, one entry per CDR3 protein. The profile shows about 68,000 distinct CDR3 sequences, 20% to 25% of them singletons. Sequencing used PBMCs, sequenced either directly or after in vitro stimulation (not recorded which). All receptors derive from a human donor in good health (CMV status not recorded). Some clones in this sample may be carry-over from other donors' samples.

DNA of the CDR3: TGTGCCAGTAGTATGGTGTCCAATCAGCCCCAGCATTTT. Translation gives CASSMVSNQPQHF. The rearrangement uses TRBV19 and TRBJ1-5, with unresolved D. Germline-derived CDR1 and CDR2 are LNHDA and SQIVND (reference sequence). This CDR3 region has 13 residues. V lost 3 bases and J lost 3, with 6 bases in between. The whole variable domain, filled in from reference TRBV19 and TRBJ1-5, reads DGGITQSPKYLFRKEGQNVTLSCEQNLNHDAMYWYRQDPGQGLRLIYYSQIVNDFQKGDIAEGYSVSREKKESFPLTVTSAQKNPTAFYLCASSMVSNQPQHFGDGTRLSIL.

This clonotype has just a few counts. The rearrangement links TRBV24-1 to TRBJ2-7; 10 positions match TRBD1. Trimming at V came to 4 bases and at J to 5 bases, leaving 10 bases not matched to a gene. CDR1 is KGHDR, CDR2 SFDVKD, per germline. This CDR3 has 16 amino acids. In DNA, the CDR3 is TGTGCCACCAGTGAAGAACCCGGGACAGGGGTCGACGAGCAGTACTTC. Protein sequence: CATSEEPGTGVDEQYF.

The chain couples TRBV6-2 or TRBV6-3 to TRBJ2-7; TRBD2 is a possible D gene (5 bases). This CDR3 is 15 amino acids long. Germline V CDR1 and CDR2: MNHEY, SVGEGT. V lost 8 bases and J lost 0, with 17 bases in between. This chain's CDR3 is CASGLTKAASYEQYF. The CDR3 bases are TGTGCCAGCGGACTGACTAAAGCGGCCTCCTACGAGCAGTACTTC.

This clonotype showed up many times. This chain links TRBV11-3 with TRBJ2-5, with 9 bases that match TRBD1. CDR3 size: 17 residues. V was clipped by 5 bases and J by 2 bases; unmatched bases: 12. Germline CDR1 SGHNT, CDR2 YENEEA. CDR3 DNA: TGTGCCAGCAGCGGTCCCGGGACAGGGAGAAGGCAAGAGACCCAGTACTTC. Encoded protein: CASSGPGTGRRQETQYF.